The next 31 T cell receptor beta chains were all read from a single sample in a study of T cells after yellow fever vaccination (dated by TCRdb to between 2019 and 2020). Library creation used 5' RACE. Sequencing took place on an Illumina HiSeq 2500. TCRdb took the public reads, trimmed them with fastp at Q25, ran MiXCR for clone calling and kept in-frame beta chains. All rows with the same CDR3 protein become a single entry with the most common DNA and genes. Recorded for this sample are hundreds of thousands of distinct CDR3 sequences; about 12% of them occurred a single time. Jointly, the top ten make up about 15% of the sample. Interpreted using the paper, the treatment or condition label stands for: live attenuated yellow fever vaccine strain. The sequences come from PBMCs, collected on the day of the yellow fever booster vaccination. These receptor sequences come from a man in his thirties or forties who received the YFV17D yellow fever vaccine.

The CDR3 region is CASSLGVRSSGNTIYF. The DNA for the CDR3 is TGCGCCAGCAGCTTGGGTGTACGGAGCTCTGGAAACACCATATATTTT. The chain links TRBV5-1 to TRBJ1-3; D ambiguous. Trimming cost V 0 bases and J 0 bases, with 10 bases left between them. The CDR3 has 16 amino acids. The germline V gene encodes CDR1 SGHRS and CDR2 YFSETQ.

The chain joins TRBV7-2 to TRBJ2-3; D not certain. The V end was cut by 4 bases, the J end by 3 bases, with 8 bases between. Germline CDR1 and CDR2: SGHTA and FQGNSA. The CDR3 has 13 residues. Here the CDR3 DNA reads TGTGCCAGCAGCTCGGACCGTACAGATACGCAGTATTTT. Translation gives CASSSDRTDTQYF.

The chain employs TRBV20-1 and TRBJ1-4; no clear D gene. Looked up from germline, CDR1 is DFQATT and CDR2 is SNEGSKA (reference sequence). The CDR3 extends over 15 amino acids. The V end was cut by 8 bases, the J end by 1 base, with 17 bases between. CDR3 sequence reads: CSTGRHKLTNEKLFF. The CDR3 DNA reads TGCAGTACCGGGCGGCACAAACTAACTAATGAAAAACTGTTTTTT.

This chain joins TRBV7-2 and TRBJ2-7; no clear D gene. Trimming took off 2 bases at V and 3 bases at J, with 11 bases between the two ends. Looked up from germline, CDR1 is SGHTA and CDR2 is FQGNSA. CDR3 length: 14 residues. The CDR3 protein is CASSLLDMNYEQYF. The CDR3 bases are TGTGCCAGCAGCTTACTGGATATGAACTACGAGCAGTACTTC.

This clonotype was counted only a few times. J is TRBJ2-5 and V is TRBV5-1; D is unresolved. The V end lost 1 base, the J end lost 4 bases, and 11 bases lay between the germline ends. This CDR3 is 14 amino acids long. The germline gives CDR1 SGHRS, CDR2 YFSETQ. The CDR3 is CASSLLVVGETQYF. The CDR3 bases are TGCGCCAGCAGCTTGCTAGTAGTGGGAGAGACCCAGTACTTC.

The chain is built from TRBV29-1 and TRBJ2-2, with 9 bases that match TRBD1. CDR3 length equals 14 residues. The ends lost 7 bases at V and 4 bases at J; junction bases unmatched: 7. Germline-derived CDR1 and CDR2 are SQVTM and ANQGSEA. The CDR3 DNA sequence: TGCAGCGCCAGACGGGGACAGGGCACCGGGGAGCTGTTTTTT. Translation: CSARRGQGTGELFF.

V gene TRBV7-2 combines with J gene TRBJ2-2; 7 bases match TRBD2. Looked up from germline, CDR1 is SGHTA and CDR2 is FQGNSA. After removal of 8 bases from V and 3 bases from J, the junction contained 6 bases not matched to a gene. This CDR3 has 14 residues. The CDR3: CASRGRADTGELFF. DNA of the CDR3: TGTGCCAGCCGAGGGAGGGCTGACACCGGGGAGCTGTTTTTT.

This clonotype was seen a handful of times. CDR3 bases: TGCGCCAGCGGAACAGGGGGTACCAAAAACATTCAGTACTTC. This gives the protein CASGTGGTKNIQYF. The chain is built from TRBV5-1 and TRBJ2-4; 8 nucleotides agree with TRBD1. Germline CDR1 is SGHRS and CDR2 is YFSETQ. Trimming at V came to 7 bases and at J to 2 bases, leaving 5 bases not matched to a gene. This CDR3 has 14 amino acids.

This chain joins TRBV5-1 and TRBJ1-5; D not resolved. V lost 6 bases and J lost 9, with 16 bases in between. Germline lookup yields CDR1 SGHRS and CDR2 YFSETQ. The CDR3 has 13 residues. CDR3 in amino acids: CASKAELGGPQHF. The CDR3 coding sequence is TGCGCCAGCAAGGCTGAACTCGGTGGGCCCCAGCATTTT. The complete variable domain, with remaining parts taken from reference TRBV5-1 and TRBJ1-5, reads KAGVTQTPRYLIKTRGQQVTLSCSPISGHRSVSWYQQTPGQGLQFLFEYFSETQRNKGNFPGRFSGRQFSNSRSEMNVSTLELGDSALYLCASKAELGGPQHFGDGTRLSIL.

The chain couples TRBV7-2 to TRBJ2-4, with D hard to call. This CDR3 comprises 15 residues. The germline V gene has CDR1 SGHTA and CDR2 FQGNSA. Deletions cut 0 bases from V and 0 bases from J, with 6 bases between. The CDR3 sequence is CASSLASRAKNIQYF. The CDR3 region has the DNA TGTGCCAGCAGCTTAGCCAGTCGAGCCAAAAACATTCAGTACTTC.

The chain links TRBV29-1 to TRBJ2-5; 7 bases agree with TRBD1. This CDR3 has 11 amino acids. Germline CDR1 SQVTM, CDR2 ANQGSEA. This CDR3 reads CRQGPQETQYF. CDR3 DNA: TGCAGACAGGGGCCTCAAGAGACCCAGTACTTC.

This clonotype came up a few times. The rearrangement joins TRBV7-7 to TRBJ2-7; TRBD1 matches 8 bases. After removal of 1 base from V and 3 bases from J, the junction contained 5 bases not matched to a gene. This CDR3 is built from 15 residues. Per the germline V gene, CDR1 is SSHAT and CDR2 is FNYEAQ (reference sequence). The CDR3 DNA reads TGTGCCAGCAGCTTAGGGCAGGGGGCGAACTACGAGCAGTACTTC. It is translated as CASSLGQGANYEQYF.

The chain joins TRBV5-1 to TRBJ1-4; 10 bases map to TRBD1. V shed 2 bases, J shed 5 bases, and the junction held 6 bases outside the gene matches. The CDR3 covers 16 residues. Germline V lookup: CDR1 SGHRS, CDR2 YFSETQ. In DNA, the CDR3 is TGCGCCAGCAGCTTCGGACAGGGGGTATTGAATGAAAAACTGTTTTTT. Encoded protein: CASSFGQGVLNEKLFF.

This clonotype occurred a few times. The gene calls are TRBV5-4 and TRBJ2-7; 7 bases line up with TRBD1. J was trimmed by 7 bases and V by 2 bases; bases with no gene match: 9. The CDR3 consists of 14 residues. Germline V CDR1 and CDR2: SGHNT, YYREEE (reference sequence). The CDR3 DNA reads as TGTGCCAGCAGCTTACCGGGACAGAGGGGGGAGCAGTACTTC. It codes for CASSLPGQRGEQYF.

The chain couples TRBV6-2 or TRBV6-3 to TRBJ2-2, with 7 bases lining up with TRBD1. CDR3 length equals 17 residues. V was pared by 6 bases and J by 3 bases, with 13 bases of the junction left unmatched. Per the germline V gene, CDR1 is MNHEY and CDR2 is SVGEGT. The CDR3 sequence is CASRRTGSSSDTGELFF. CDR3 DNA: TGTGCCAGCAGAAGGACAGGTTCGTCGTCCGACACCGGGGAGCTGTTTTTT.

The chain combines TRBV5-1 with TRBJ2-7; 8 positions agree with TRBD1. Germline CDR1 is SGHRS and CDR2 is YFSETQ. The V gene end was trimmed by 4 bases and the J gene end by 2 bases; junction bases not matched to a gene: 5. The CDR3 contains 14 residues. The CDR3 DNA follows: TGCGCCAGCAGCCCCAGGGGGCAAGCCTACGAGCAGTACTTC. Translating gives CASSPRGQAYEQYF.

The chain joins TRBV12-3 or TRBV12-4 to TRBJ2-2; D unresolved. V lost 6 bases and J lost 7, with 12 bases in between. The CDR3 spans 13 residues. CDR3 sequence (DNA): TGTGCCAGCAGCCAAAGGAAGGGCGGGGAGCTGTTTTTT. Protein sequence: CASSQRKGGELFF.

This chain uses TRBV5-6 with TRBJ2-7, with unresolved D. The V gene lost 4 bases and the J gene lost 0 bases, with 11 bases spanning the gap. The germline V gene encodes CDR1 SGHDT and CDR2 YYEEEE. The CDR3 has 14 amino acids. CDR3 bases: TGTGCCAGCAGCATCGGGTGGGTCTCCTACGAGCAGTACTTC. As protein: CASSIGWVSYEQYF.

This clonotype was seen a handful of times. The rearrangement uses TRBV9 and TRBJ2-2; D is uncertain. CDR1 and CDR2 (germline): SGDLS, YYNGEE. The CDR3 consists of 16 residues. Trimming took 0 bases from V and 6 from J, leaving 15 bases between them. The CDR3, as DNA: TGTGCCAGCAGCGTAGACGGCCCCAGTCTATCCGGGGAGCTGTTTTTT. This sequence encodes CASSVDGPSLSGELFF.

The genes are TRBV9 and TRBJ2-6; TRBD2 is a possible D gene (6 bases). The V and J ends lost 3 bases and 6 bases respectively, with 16 bases between them. This CDR3 contains 16 residues. CDR1 and CDR2 (germline): SGDLS, YYNGEE. CDR3 region: CASSEGGAFEANVLTF. As DNA, the CDR3 is TGTGCCAGCAGCGAGGGCGGGGCATTCGAGGCCAACGTCCTGACTTTC.

V and J are TRBV7-9 and TRBJ2-7; tentatively, D is TRBD1 or TRBD2 (5 bases each). Germline V gene lookup returns CDR1 SEHNR and CDR2 FQNEAQ (reference sequence). Trimming took 5 bases from V and 0 from J, leaving 17 bases between them. The CDR3 is made up of 16 amino acids. This CDR3 reads CASSTSYGGSSYEQYF. The CDR3 region has the DNA TGTGCCAGCAGCACAAGCTATGGGGGTAGCTCCTACGAGCAGTACTTC.

V is TRBV4-2 and J is TRBJ1-4, with TRBD1 identical over 7 bases. V shed 1 base and J 4 bases; nucleotides not matched to a gene: 9. Germline loops: CDR1 LGHNA, CDR2 YNFKEQ. The CDR3 sequence is 17 residues long. CDR3 sequence reads: CASSQAPGDRRNEKLFF. The DNA for the CDR3 is TGTGCCAGCAGCCAAGCCCCCGGGGACAGACGTAATGAAAAACTGTTTTTT.

A few counts support this clonotype. This chain uses TRBV7-8 with TRBJ2-5; tentative D call: TRBD2 (6 bases). Trimming stripped 7 bases from V and 6 bases from J, with 18 bases between. The CDR3 contains 14 residues. The germline V gene encodes CDR1 SGHVS and CDR2 FQNEAQ. The CDR3 DNA reads TGTGCCAGCAACCTTCGGGGGTTACAGCAGACCCAGTACTTC. Encoded protein: CASNLRGLQQTQYF. Looking up the rest from reference TRBV7-8 and TRBJ2-5 gives the full variable domain: GAGVSQSPRYKVAKRGQDVALRCDPISGHVSLFWYQQALGQGPEFLTYFQNEAQLDKSGLPSDRFFAERPEGSVSTLKIQRTQQEDSAVYLCASNLRGLQQTQYFGPGTRLLVL.

This clonotype was recorded many times. The V call is TRBV20-1, the J call TRBJ2-5; D may match TRBD1 or TRBD2 (6 bases each). Germline CDR1 is DFQATT and CDR2 is SNEGSKA (reference sequence). The length of the CDR3 is 15 residues. The V end was cut by 6 bases, the J end by 4 bases, with 21 bases between. The CDR3 reads CSARRPGARGETQYF. The CDR3 DNA sequence: TGCAGTGCCCGACGACCGGGGGCCCGGGGAGAGACCCAGTACTTC.

The chain joins TRBV12-5 to TRBJ2-1, with TRBD2 identical over 7 bases. CDR3 length equals 13 residues. The V segment lost 3 bases and the J segment 9 bases; nucleotides outside the gene matches: 5. Per germline, CDR1 LGHNT and CDR2 FRNRAP. CDR3 sequence (DNA): TGTGCTAGTGGTTTTTTACTAGCGCCTGAGCAGTTCTTC. It codes for CASGFLLAPEQFF.

The chain joins TRBV4-1 to TRBJ2-2; D is possibly TRBD2 (6 bases). Germline V CDR1 and CDR2: MGHRA, YSYEKL. V was clipped by 1 base and J by 6 bases, with 21 bases between them. The CDR3 runs 18 residues. The CDR3 loop reads CASSQALGRGRGAGELFF. As DNA, the CDR3 is TGCGCCAGCAGCCAAGCGCTGGGGCGGGGACGCGGCGCCGGGGAGCTGTTTTTT.

This clonotype showed up just a few times. The chain links TRBV5-1 to TRBJ2-7; D is perhaps TRBD1 or TRBD2 (5 bases each). The CDR3 consists of 13 residues. CDR1 and CDR2 from the germline V gene are SGHRS and YFSETQ. The V end lost 5 bases, the J end lost 2 bases, and 11 bases lay between the germline ends. CDR3 amino acids: CASRPGPTYEQYF. CDR3 coding DNA: TGCGCCAGCAGACCGGGGCCGACCTACGAGCAGTACTTC.

V and J are TRBV5-1 and TRBJ2-7; 11 positions match TRBD1. Per germline, CDR1 SGHRS and CDR2 YFSETQ. The CDR3 totals 14 residues. V shed 8 bases and J 3 bases; nucleotides not matched to a gene: 7. CDR3: CASNPGQGVYEQYF. CDR3 DNA sequence: TGCGCCAGTAACCCGGGACAGGGGGTCTACGAGCAGTACTTC.

This clonotype came up a few times. The chain links TRBV20-1 to TRBJ2-3; D is undetermined. The germline gives CDR1 DFQATT, CDR2 SNEGSKA (reference sequence). The V end was cut by 0 bases, the J end by 6 bases, with 7 bases between. CDR3 length equals 12 residues. CDR3 protein: CSARDPLDTQYF. CDR3 nucleotide sequence: TGCAGTGCTAGAGATCCTTTGGATACGCAGTATTTT.

The J gene is TRBJ2-3, the V gene TRBV30; 13 positions agree with TRBD2. The CDR3 runs 13 residues. V was pared by 8 bases and J by 5 bases, with 4 bases of the junction left unmatched. Germline V gene lookup returns CDR1 GTSNPN and CDR2 SVGIG (reference sequence). The CDR3 is CARRLAGGDTQYF. The DNA for the CDR3 is TGTGCCCGCCGACTAGCGGGAGGAGATACGCAGTATTTT.

This rearrangement joins TRBV20-1 to TRBJ2-7, with unresolved D. CDR1 is DFQATT and CDR2 is SNEGSKA in the germline V gene (reference sequence). The CDR3 extends over 12 amino acids. The V gene lost 3 bases and the J gene lost 6 bases, with 12 bases spanning the gap. CDR3: CSASVFAAEQYF. DNA of the CDR3: TGCAGTGCTAGTGTTTTCGCTGCCGAGCAGTACTTC.